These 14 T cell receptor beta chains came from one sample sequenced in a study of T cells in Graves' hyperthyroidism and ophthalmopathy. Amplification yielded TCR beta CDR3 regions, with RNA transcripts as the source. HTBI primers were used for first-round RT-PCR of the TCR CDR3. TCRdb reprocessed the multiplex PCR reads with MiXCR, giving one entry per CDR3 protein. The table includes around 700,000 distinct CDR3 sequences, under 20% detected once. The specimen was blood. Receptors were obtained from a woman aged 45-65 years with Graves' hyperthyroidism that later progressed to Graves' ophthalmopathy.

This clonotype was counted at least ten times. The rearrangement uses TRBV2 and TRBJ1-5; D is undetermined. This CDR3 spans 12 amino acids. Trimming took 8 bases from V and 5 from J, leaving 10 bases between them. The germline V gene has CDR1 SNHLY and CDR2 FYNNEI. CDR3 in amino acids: CASYNEDQPQHF. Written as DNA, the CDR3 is TGTGCCAGCTATAACGAGGATCAGCCCCAGCATTTT.

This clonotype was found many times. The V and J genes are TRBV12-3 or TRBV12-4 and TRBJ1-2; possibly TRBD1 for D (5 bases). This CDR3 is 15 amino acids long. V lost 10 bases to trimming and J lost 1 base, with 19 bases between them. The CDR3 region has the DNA TGTGCCACCCAAACGGGACTCCGGGTTAACTATGGCTACACCTTC. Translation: CATQTGLRVNYGYTF.

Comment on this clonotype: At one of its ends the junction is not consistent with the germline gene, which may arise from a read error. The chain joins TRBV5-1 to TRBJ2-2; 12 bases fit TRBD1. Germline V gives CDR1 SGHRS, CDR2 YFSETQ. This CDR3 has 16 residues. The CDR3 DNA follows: TGTGCCAGCAGCTTGGCCGGGACAGGGGGCTCCGGGGAGCTGTTTTTT. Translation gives CASSLAGTGGSGELFF.

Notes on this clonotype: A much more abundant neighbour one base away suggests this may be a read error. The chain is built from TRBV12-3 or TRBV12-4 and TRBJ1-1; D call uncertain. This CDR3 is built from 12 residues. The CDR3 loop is CASMLGDTEASF. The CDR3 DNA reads TGTGCCAGCATGCTCGGAGACACTGAAGCTTCCTTT.

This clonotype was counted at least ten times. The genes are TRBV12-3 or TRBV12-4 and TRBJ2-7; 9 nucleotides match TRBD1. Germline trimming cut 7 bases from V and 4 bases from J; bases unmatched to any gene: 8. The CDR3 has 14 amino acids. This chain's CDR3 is CASTSAQGAYEQYF. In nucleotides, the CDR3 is TGTGCCAGCACCTCCGCACAGGGGGCGTACGAGCAGTACTTC.

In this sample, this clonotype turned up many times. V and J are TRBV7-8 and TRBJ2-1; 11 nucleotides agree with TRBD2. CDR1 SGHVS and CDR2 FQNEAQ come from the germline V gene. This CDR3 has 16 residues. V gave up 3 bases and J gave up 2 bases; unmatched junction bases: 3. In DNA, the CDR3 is TGTGCCAGCAGCTTCCATAGCGGGGGGGCCTACAATGAGCAGTTCTTC. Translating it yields CASSFHSGGAYNEQFF. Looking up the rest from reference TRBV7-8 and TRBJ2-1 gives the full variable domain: GAGVSQSPRYKVAKRGQDVALRCDPISGHVSLFWYQQALGQGPEFLTYFQNEAQLDKSGLPSDRFFAERPEGSVSTLKIQRTQQEDSAVYLCASSFHSGGAYNEQFFGPGTRLTVL.

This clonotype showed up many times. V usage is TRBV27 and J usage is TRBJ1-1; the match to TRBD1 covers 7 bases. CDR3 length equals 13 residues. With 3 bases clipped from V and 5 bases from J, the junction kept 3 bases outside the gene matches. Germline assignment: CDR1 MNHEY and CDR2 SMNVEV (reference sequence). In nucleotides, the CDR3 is TGTGCCAGCAGTTTCCAGGGGGTGACTGAAGCTTTCTTT. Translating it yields CASSFQGVTEAFF.

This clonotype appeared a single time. CDR3 nucleotide sequence: TGCAGCACGACAGAGAACACCGGGGAGCTGTTTTTT. It specifies CSTTENTGELFF. The rearrangement uses TRBV29-1 and TRBJ2-2, with D perhaps TRBD1 (5 bases). Germline values: CDR1 SQVTM, CDR2 ANQGSEA. Between the trimmed V and J ends, which lost 8 bases and 1 base, there was a span of 8 bases. The CDR3 consists of 12 residues.

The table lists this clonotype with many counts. The CDR3: CASSGLEQDFGNQPQHF. The CDR3 DNA sequence: TGTGCCAGCAGTGGACTGGAGCAGGACTTTGGCAATCAGCCCCAGCATTTT. The chain couples TRBV2 to TRBJ1-5; unclear D gene. The CDR3 consists of 17 residues. Trimming left V 4 bases short and J 2 bases short, with 18 bases between. CDR1 is SNHLY and CDR2 is FYNNEI in the germline V gene.

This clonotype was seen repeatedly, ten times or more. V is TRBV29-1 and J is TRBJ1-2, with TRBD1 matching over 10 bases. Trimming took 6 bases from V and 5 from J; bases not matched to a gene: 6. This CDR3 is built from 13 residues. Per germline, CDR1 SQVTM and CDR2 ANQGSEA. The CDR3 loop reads CSVSTGGGYGYTF. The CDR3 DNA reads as TGCAGCGTCTCGACAGGGGGCGGTTATGGCTACACCTTC.

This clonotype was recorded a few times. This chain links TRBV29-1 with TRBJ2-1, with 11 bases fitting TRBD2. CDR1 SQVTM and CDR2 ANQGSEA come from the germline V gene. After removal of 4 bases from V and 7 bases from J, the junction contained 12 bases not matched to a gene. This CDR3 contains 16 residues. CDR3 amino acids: CSVGGLAGPVGNEQFF. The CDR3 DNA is TGCAGCGTTGGAGGACTAGCGGGCCCAGTGGGGAATGAGCAGTTCTTC.

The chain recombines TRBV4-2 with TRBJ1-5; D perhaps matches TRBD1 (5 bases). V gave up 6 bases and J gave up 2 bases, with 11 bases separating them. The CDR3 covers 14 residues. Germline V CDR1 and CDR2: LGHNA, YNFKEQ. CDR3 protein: CASRLGGGNQPQHF. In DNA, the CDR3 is TGTGCCAGCAGGTTAGGAGGGGGCAATCAGCCCCAGCATTTT.

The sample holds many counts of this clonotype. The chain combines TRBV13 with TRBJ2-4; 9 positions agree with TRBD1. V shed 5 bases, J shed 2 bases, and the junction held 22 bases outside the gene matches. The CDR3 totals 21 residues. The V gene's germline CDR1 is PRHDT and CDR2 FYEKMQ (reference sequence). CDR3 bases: TGTGCCAGCAGCCATTGGGGGACAGGGAAGGGTTATGTCGAGACCAAAAACATTCAGTACTTC. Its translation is CASSHWGTGKGYVETKNIQYF.

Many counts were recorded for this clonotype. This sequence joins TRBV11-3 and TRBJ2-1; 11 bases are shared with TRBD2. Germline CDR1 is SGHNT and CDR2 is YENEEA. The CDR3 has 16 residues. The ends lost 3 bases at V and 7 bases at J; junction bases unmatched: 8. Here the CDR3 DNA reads TGTGCCAGCAGCTTGAGTACTAGCGGGGGCGAGAATGAGCAGTTCTTC. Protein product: CASSLSTSGGENEQFF.